This T cell receptor (beta chain) was sequenced during a study of T cell repertoires in cytomegalovirus infection. Study-level background: Both a matching HLA type and CMV infection were indicated by public TCR beta signatures. Study conclusions and caveats: It was HLA-C-restricted CMV-specific TCR beta clonotypes that dominated the response ex vivo.

This clonotype was observed a single time. The antigen is unknown. Via MiXCR, TCRdb re-called the reads, giving one row per CDR3 protein. The repertoire holds approximately 470,000 distinct CDR3 sequences, with approximately 46% as singletons. Material: cultured PBMCs, obtained from culture after CMV antigen stimulation. The receptor was derived from a human donor in good health (CMV status not recorded). Some clones in this sample may be carry-over from other donors' samples.

The CDR3 DNA follows: TGCGCCAGCAGCTTGTTCCCGCGAACAGGGGATGAGCAGTTCTTC. Translation: CASSLFPRTGDEQFF. V gene TRBV5-1 combines with J gene TRBJ2-1; 7 bases agree with TRBD1. V shed 1 base, J shed 8 bases, and the junction held 9 bases outside the gene matches. This CDR3 has 15 amino acids. Germline V gene sequence: CDR1 SGHRS, CDR2 YFSETQ.